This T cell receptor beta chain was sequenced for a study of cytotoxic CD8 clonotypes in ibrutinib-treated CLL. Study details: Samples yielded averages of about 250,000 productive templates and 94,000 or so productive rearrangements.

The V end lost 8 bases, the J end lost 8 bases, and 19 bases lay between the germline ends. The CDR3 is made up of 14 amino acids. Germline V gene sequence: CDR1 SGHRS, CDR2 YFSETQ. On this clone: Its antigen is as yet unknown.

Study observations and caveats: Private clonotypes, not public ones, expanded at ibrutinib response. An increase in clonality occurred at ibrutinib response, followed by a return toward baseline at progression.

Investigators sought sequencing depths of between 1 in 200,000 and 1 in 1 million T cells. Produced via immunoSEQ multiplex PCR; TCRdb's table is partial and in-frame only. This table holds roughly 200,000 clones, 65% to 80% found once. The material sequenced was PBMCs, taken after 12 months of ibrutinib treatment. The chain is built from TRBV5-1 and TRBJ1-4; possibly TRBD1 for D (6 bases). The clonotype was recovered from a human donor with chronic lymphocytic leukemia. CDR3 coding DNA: TGCGCCAGTAAGCCCAGGGAGGGGGAAGAAAAACTGTTTTTT. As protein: CASKPREGEEKLFF. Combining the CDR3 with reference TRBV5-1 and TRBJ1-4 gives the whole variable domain KAGVTQTPRYLIKTRGQQVTLSCSPISGHRSVSWYQQTPGQGLQFLFEYFSETQRNKGNFPGRFSGRQFSNSRSEMNVSTLELGDSALYLCASKPREGEEKLFFGSGTQLSVL.